This paragraph reports one TCR beta chain. As yet, its antigen is unknown. Following extraction, RNA underwent reverse transcription to cDNA, which served as the sequencing template. Assay: immunoSEQ multiplex PCR; the TCRdb copy retains only in-frame clones and omits some. The sample includes 180,000 or so clones, 55% to 70% seen only once; the top ten take roughly 5%. The CDR3 extends over 11 amino acids. Germline CDR1 MNHEY, CDR2 SMNVEV (reference sequence). The V gene lost 9 bases and the J gene lost 5 bases, with 8 bases spanning the gap. This sample was taken from a study of CD8+ T cells in alopecia areata. About the study: Treated patients took oral tofacitinib at 5 to 10 mg twice daily. Tofacitinib treatment spanned 6 to 18 months, with 6 months off drug afterward.

Documented treatment: oral pan-JAK inhibitor, 5-10 mg twice daily. Study conclusions and caveats: Relative to normal scalp, lesional scalp, especially alopecia totalis/universalis, showed higher clonality. While tofacitinib was given, many expanded lesional clones persisted in scalp and blood.

The sample here was CD4+ T cells sorted from blood, taken at week 24, from a patient treated with tofacitinib. This sequence was found in a human donor with alopecia areata. This chain links TRBV27 with TRBJ2-1; D call uncertain. For the CDR3, the DNA is TGTGCCAGTTGTTATAACAATGAGCAGTTCTTC. Protein product: CASCYNNEQFF.